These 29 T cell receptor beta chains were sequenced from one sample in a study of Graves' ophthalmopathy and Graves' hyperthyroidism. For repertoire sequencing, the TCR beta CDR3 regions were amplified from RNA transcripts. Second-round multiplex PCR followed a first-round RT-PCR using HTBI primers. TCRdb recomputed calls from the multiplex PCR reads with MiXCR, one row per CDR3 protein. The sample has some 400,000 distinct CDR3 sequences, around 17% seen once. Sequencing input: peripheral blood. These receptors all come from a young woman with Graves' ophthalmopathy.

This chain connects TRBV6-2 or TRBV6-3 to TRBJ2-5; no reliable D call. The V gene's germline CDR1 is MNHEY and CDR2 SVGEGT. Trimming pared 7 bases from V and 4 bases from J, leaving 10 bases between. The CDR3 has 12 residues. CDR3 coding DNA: TGTGCCAGCACCGGTAGTCGAGAGACCCAGTACTTC. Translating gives CASTGSRETQYF.

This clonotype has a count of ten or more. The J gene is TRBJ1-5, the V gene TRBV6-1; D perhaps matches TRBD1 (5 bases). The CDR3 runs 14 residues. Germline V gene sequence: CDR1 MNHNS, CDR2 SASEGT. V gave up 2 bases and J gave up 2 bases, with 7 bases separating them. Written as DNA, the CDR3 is TGTGCCAGCAGTGAACAGGGCGGCAATCAGCCCCAGCATTTT. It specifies CASSEQGGNQPQHF.

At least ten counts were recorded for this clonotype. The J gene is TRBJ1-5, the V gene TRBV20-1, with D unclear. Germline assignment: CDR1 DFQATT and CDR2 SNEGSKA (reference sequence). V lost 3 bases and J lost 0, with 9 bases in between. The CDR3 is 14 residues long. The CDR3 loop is CSARGLSSNQPQHF. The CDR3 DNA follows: TGCAGTGCTAGGGGTCTCTCTAGCAATCAGCCCCAGCATTTT.

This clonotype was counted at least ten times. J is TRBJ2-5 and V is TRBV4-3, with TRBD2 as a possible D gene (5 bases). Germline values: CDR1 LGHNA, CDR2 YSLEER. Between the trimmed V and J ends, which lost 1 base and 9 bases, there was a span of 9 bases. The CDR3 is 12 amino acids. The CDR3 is CASSQGNGAQYF. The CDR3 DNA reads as TGCGCCAGCAGCCAAGGAAACGGGGCCCAGTACTTC.

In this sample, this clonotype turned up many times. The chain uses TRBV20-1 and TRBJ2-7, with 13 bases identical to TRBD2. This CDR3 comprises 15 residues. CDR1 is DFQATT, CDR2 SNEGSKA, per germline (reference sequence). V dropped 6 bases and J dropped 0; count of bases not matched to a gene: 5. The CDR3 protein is CSARGTSGDSYEQYF. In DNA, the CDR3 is TGCAGTGCCCGCGGGACTAGCGGGGACTCCTACGAGCAGTACTTC.

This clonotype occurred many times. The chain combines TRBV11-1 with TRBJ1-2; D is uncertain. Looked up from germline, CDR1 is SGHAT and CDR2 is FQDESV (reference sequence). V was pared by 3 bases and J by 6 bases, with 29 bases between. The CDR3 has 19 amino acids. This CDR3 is CASSFGGVAGVPPANGYTF. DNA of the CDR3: TGTGCCAGCAGCTTTGGCGGGGTGGCAGGAGTCCCCCCGGCTAATGGCTACACCTTC.

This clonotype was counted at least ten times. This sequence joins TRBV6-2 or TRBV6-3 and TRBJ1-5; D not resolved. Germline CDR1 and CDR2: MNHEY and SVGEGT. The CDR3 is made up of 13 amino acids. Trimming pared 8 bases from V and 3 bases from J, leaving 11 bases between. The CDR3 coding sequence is TGTGCCAGCGCCCCTTGGACCAATCAGCCCCAGCATTTT. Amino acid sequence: CASAPWTNQPQHF.

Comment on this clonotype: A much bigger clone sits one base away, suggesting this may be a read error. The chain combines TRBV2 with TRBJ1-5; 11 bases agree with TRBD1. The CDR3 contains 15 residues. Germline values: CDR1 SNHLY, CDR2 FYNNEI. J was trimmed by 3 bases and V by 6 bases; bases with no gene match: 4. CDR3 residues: CASRKGQGVNQPQHF. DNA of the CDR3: TGTGCCAGCAGGAAGGGACAGGGGGTCAATCAGCCCCAGCATTTT.

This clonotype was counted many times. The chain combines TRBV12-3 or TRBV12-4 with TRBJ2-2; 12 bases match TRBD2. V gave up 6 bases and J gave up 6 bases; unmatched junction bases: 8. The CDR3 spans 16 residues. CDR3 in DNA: TGTGCCAGCAGCCGAGCTAGCGGGAGGGCCTCCGGGGAGCTGTTTTTT. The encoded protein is CASSRASGRASGELFF.

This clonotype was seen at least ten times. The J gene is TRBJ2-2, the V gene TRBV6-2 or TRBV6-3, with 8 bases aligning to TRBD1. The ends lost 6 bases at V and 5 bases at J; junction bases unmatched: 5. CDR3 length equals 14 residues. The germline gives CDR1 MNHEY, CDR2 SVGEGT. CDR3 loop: CASRRQGRTGELFF. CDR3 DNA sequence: TGTGCCAGCAGACGACAGGGGAGAACCGGGGAGCTGTTTTTT.

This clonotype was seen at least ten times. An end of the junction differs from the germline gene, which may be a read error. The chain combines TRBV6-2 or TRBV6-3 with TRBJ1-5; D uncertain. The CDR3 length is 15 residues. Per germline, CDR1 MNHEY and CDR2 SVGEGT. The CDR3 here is CASSSRRVENRPQHF. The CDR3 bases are TGTGCCAGCAGCTCGCGCCGGGTCGAGAATCGGCCCCAGCATTTT.

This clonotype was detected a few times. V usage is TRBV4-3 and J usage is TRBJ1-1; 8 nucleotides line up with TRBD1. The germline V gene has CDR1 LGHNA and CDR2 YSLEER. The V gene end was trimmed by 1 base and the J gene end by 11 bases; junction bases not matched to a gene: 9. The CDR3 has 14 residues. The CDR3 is CASSQGTGPDGAFF. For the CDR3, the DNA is TGCGCCAGCAGCCAAGGGACAGGGCCCGACGGGGCTTTCTTT.

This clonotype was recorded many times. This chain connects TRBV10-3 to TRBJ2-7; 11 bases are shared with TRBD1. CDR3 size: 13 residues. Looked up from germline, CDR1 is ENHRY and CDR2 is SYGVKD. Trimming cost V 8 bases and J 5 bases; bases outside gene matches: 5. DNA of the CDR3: TGTGCCATCGGAGGACAGGGGGCGGACGAGCAGTACTTC. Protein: CAIGGQGADEQYF.

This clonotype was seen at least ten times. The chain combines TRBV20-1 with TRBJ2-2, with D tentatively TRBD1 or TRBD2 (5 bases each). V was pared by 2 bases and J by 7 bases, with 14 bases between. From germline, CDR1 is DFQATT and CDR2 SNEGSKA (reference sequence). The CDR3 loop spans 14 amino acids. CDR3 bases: TGCAGTGCTAGATCTTGGGAGAGGGGCGGGGAGCTGTTTTTT. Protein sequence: CSARSWERGGELFF.

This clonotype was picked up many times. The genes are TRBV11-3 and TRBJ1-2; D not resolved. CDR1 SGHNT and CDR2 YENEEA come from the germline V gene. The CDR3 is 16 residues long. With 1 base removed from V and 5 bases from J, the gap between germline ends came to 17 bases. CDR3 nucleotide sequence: TGTGCCAGCAGCTTAGGCGGCGGAGGATTTGGGTATGGCTACACCTTC. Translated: CASSLGGGGFGYGYTF.

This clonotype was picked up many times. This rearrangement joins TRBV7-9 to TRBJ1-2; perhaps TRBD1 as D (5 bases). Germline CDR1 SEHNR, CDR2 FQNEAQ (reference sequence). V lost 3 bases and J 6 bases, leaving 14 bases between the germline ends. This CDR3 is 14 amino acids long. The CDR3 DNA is TGTGCCAGCAGCTTGAAAGGGACCGTTGATGGCTACACCTTC. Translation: CASSLKGTVDGYTF.

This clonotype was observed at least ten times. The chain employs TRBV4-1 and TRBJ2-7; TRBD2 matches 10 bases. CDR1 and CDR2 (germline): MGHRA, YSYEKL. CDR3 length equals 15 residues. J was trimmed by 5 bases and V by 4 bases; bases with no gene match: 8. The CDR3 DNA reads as TGCGCCAGCAGCCTTCTAGCGGGGGCTGTGGACGAGCAGTACTTC. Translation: CASSLLAGAVDEQYF.

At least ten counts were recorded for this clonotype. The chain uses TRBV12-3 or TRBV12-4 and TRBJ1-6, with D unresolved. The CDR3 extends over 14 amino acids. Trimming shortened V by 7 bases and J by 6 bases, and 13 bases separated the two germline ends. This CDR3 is CASNPDSGNSPLHF. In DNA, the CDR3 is TGTGCCAGCAACCCGGACTCCGGTAATTCACCCCTCCACTTT.

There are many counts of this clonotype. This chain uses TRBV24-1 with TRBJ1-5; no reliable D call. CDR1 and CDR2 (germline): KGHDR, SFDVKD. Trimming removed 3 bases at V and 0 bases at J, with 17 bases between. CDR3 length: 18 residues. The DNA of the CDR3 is TGTGCCACCAGTGATCCCCCGGTTAGGGTCTATAGCAATCAGCCCCAGCATTTT. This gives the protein CATSDPPVRVYSNQPQHF.

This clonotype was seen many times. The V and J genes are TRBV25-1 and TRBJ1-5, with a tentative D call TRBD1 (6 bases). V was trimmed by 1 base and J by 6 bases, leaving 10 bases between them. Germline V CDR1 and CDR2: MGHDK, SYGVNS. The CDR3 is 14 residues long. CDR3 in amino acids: CASSEWGASQPQHF. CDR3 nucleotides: TGTGCCAGCAGTGAATGGGGGGCAAGTCAGCCCCAGCATTTT.

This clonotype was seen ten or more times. CDR3 nucleotide sequence: TGTGCCAGCAGCCGAAGATCAGGGCAGTATAATTCACCCCTCCACTTT. Translation: CASSRRSGQYNSPLHF. The rearrangement uses TRBV3-1 and TRBJ1-6; TRBD1 might be the D (5 bases). This CDR3 contains 16 residues. Germline-derived CDR1 and CDR2 are LGHDT and YNNKEL (reference sequence). The V end lost 4 bases, the J end lost 4 bases, and 14 bases lay between the germline ends.

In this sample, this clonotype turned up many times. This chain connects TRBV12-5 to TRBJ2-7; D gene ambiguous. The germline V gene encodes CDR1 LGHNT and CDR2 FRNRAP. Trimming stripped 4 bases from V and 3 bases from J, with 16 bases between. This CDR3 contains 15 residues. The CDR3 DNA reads TGTGCTAGTGGTTCGCCGTGGGGTCCGAGCTACGAGCAGTACTTC. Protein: CASGSPWGPSYEQYF.

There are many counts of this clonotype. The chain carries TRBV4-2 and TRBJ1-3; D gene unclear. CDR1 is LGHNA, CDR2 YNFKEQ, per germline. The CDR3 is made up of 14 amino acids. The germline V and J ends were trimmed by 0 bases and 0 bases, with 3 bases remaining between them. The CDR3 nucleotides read TGTGCCAGCAGCCAAGAGAGCTCTGGAAACACCATATATTTT. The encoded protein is CASSQESSGNTIYF.

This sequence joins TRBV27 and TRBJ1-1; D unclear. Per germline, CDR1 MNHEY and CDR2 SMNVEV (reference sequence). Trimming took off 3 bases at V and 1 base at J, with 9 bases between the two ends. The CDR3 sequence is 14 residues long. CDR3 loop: CASSFGQENTEAFF. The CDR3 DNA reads TGTGCCAGCAGTTTCGGGCAGGAGAACACTGAAGCTTTCTTT.

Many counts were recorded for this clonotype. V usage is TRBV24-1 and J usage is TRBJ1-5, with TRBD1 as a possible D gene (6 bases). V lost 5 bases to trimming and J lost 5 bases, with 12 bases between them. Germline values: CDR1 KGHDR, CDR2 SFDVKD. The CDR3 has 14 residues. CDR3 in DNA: TGTGCCACCAGTGCGGGGGCCCGGGATCAGCCCCAGCATTTT. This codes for CATSAGARDQPQHF.

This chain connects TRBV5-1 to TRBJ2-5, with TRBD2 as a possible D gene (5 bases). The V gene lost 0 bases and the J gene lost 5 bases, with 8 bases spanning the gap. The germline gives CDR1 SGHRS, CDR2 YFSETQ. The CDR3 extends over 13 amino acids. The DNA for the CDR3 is TGCGCCAGCAGCTTGGAGCGGAGTGAGACCCAGTACTTC. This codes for CASSLERSETQYF.

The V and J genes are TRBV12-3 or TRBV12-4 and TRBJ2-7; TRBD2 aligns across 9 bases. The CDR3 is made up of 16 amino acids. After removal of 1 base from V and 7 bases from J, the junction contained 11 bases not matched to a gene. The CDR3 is CASSLVAGGPLGEQYF. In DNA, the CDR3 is TGTGCCAGCAGTTTAGTGGCGGGAGGGCCCCTGGGGGAGCAGTACTTC.

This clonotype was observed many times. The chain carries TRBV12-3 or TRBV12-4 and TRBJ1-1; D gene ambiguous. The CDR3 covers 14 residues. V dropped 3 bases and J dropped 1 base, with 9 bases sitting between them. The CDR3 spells CASSLALKNTEAFF. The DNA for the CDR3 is TGTGCCAGCAGTTTGGCCCTGAAGAACACTGAAGCTTTCTTT.

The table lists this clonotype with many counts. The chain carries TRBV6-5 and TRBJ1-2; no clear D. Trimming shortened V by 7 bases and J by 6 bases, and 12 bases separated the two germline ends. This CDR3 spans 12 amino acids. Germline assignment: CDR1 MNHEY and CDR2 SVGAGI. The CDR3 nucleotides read TGTGCCAGCAACTACTACGGCAATGGCTACACCTTC. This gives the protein CASNYYGNGYTF.